The 16 T cell receptor beta chains presented below share a single source sample, sequenced in a study of cytomegalovirus exposure and HLA in healthy donors. Use of 60 Vbeta and 13 Jbeta primers characterized the PCR. Method: immunoSEQ multiplex PCR; TCRdb's copy keeps in-frame clones and lacks some. The sample table includes some 60,000 clones. Specimen: PBMCs. The receptors shown here come from a man younger than 40 in good health and CMV-seropositive.

The rearrangement joins TRBV2 to TRBJ1-1, with TRBD1 matching 9 bases. Germline lookup yields CDR1 SNHLY and CDR2 FYNNEI. V gave up 6 bases and J gave up 8 bases; unmatched junction bases: 10. The CDR3 consists of 14 residues. The CDR3 nucleotides are TGTGCCAGCAGCGCCGGGACAGGGCTGCTAGAAGCTTTCTTT. Its protein product is CASSAGTGLLEAFF.

The CDR3 loop is CASSLPQGAQTEAFF. CDR3 coding DNA: TGTGCCAGCAGCTTGCCCCAGGGGGCGCAAACTGAAGCTTTCTTT. The chain joins TRBV7-9 to TRBJ1-1; TRBD1 matches at 8 bases. CDR1 is SEHNR, CDR2 FQNEAQ, per germline (reference sequence). The CDR3 length is 15 residues. Germline trimming cut 3 bases from V and 5 bases from J; bases unmatched to any gene: 8. Complete variable domain (other parts from reference TRBV7-9 and TRBJ1-1): DTGVSQNPRHKITKRGQNVTFRCDPISEHNRLYWYRQTLGQGPEFLTYFQNEAQLEKSRLLSDRFSAERPKGSFSTLEIQRTEQGDSAMYLCASSLPQGAQTEAFFGQGTRLTVV.

Here the CDR3 DNA reads TGTGCCAGCAGCCCCGGACCAGCGGAAGACTCCTACGAGCAGTACTTC. Residues: CASSPGPAEDSYEQYF. V and J are TRBV4-2 and TRBJ2-7; possible D gene TRBD2, 5 bases. The germline V gene has CDR1 LGHNA and CDR2 YNFKEQ. The CDR3 runs to 16 residues. V shed 4 bases and J shed 0 bases, with 16 bases lying between them.

The rearrangement uses TRBV30 and TRBJ2-1, with TRBD2 matching over 9 bases. Germline values: CDR1 GTSNPN, CDR2 SVGIG (reference sequence). The CDR3 has 15 amino acids. The V gene end was trimmed by 6 bases and the J gene end by 3 bases; junction bases not matched to a gene: 9. The CDR3 spells CACPLAGAVYNEQFF. The CDR3 DNA is TGTGCCTGCCCCTTAGCGGGAGCAGTCTACAATGAGCAGTTCTTC.

DNA of the CDR3: TGTGCCAGCAGTCCCGGGACAGGGGCCGAAGGGACCCAGTACTTC. Amino acids: CASSPGTGAEGTQYF. The V and J genes are TRBV6-1 and TRBJ2-5, with TRBD1 matching over 10 bases. J gave up 7 bases and V 5 bases, and 10 bases lay outside the gene matches. Germline loops: CDR1 MNHNS, CDR2 SASEGT. This CDR3 is 15 amino acids long.

This chain uses TRBV19 with TRBJ2-1, with TRBD1 matching 9 bases. V shed 5 bases and J 5 bases; nucleotides not matched to a gene: 7. Germline-derived CDR1 and CDR2 are LNHDA and SQIVND (reference sequence). The CDR3 is made up of 15 amino acids. Written as DNA, the CDR3 is TGTGCCAGTAGTCCTGGACAGGGGTACAACAATGAGCAGTTCTTC. Residues: CASSPGQGYNNEQFF. The whole variable domain, remainder taken from reference TRBV19 and TRBJ2-1, is DGGITQSPKYLFRKEGQNVTLSCEQNLNHDAMYWYRQDPGQGLRLIYYSQIVNDFQKGDIAEGYSVSREKKESFPLTVTSAQKNPTAFYLCASSPGQGYNNEQFFGPGTRLTVL.

CDR3 nucleotides: TGCGCCAGCAGCCTGGGACAGGGCCCGTCGTCAGGTCAGCCCCAGCATTTT. Translation: CASSLGQGPSSGQPQHF. The genes are TRBV4-1 and TRBJ1-5; 9 positions match TRBD1. The CDR3 extends over 17 amino acids. Germline V gene lookup returns CDR1 MGHRA and CDR2 YSYEKL. The junction had 13 bases not matched to a gene; V was cut back by 4 bases and J by 6 bases.

Here the CDR3 DNA reads TGTGCCAGCAGCTTGGGGGTCGGGGGACCCTACGAGCAGTACTTC. Its protein product is CASSLGVGGPYEQYF. The V and J genes are TRBV5-6 and TRBJ2-7; a weak D match, TRBD2 (6 bases). Trimming took off 0 bases at V and 2 bases at J, with 12 bases between the two ends. The CDR3 spans 15 residues. The germline CDR1 and CDR2 sequences are SGHDT and YYEEEE.

V and J are TRBV12-5 and TRBJ2-2; D is unclear. Germline-derived CDR1 and CDR2 are LGHNT and FRNRAP. The V and J ends lost 5 bases and 0 bases respectively, with 16 bases between them. The CDR3 covers 17 residues. The CDR3 DNA follows: TGTGCTAGTGGTGTGGCCCCGGAGCATGCGAACACCGGGGAGCTGTTTTTT. This codes for CASGVAPEHANTGELFF. The whole variable domain, remainder taken from reference TRBV12-5 and TRBJ2-2, is DARVTQTPRHKVTEMGQEVTMRCQPILGHNTVFWYRQTMMQGLELLAYFRNRAPLDDSGMPKDRFSAEMPDATLATLKIQPSEPRDSAVYFCASGVAPEHANTGELFFGEGSRLTVL.

The chain carries TRBV7-9 and TRBJ1-6; D unresolved. The germline CDR1 and CDR2 sequences are SEHNR and FQNEAQ (reference sequence). Between the trimmed V and J ends, which lost 7 bases and 0 bases, there was a span of 13 bases. The CDR3 sequence is 16 residues long. The CDR3 region is CASTPIGNSYNSPLHF. CDR3 in DNA: TGTGCCAGCACCCCAATCGGGAACTCCTATAATTCACCCCTCCACTTT.

This chain joins TRBV4-1 and TRBJ2-7; D is possibly TRBD1 (6 bases). V dropped 0 bases and J dropped 3 bases, with 12 bases sitting between them. Germline assignment: CDR1 MGHRA and CDR2 YSYEKL. The CDR3 is 15 amino acids. CDR3 bases: TGCGCCAGCAGCCAAGACCGGGACATAATCTACGAGCAGTACTTC. Translation gives CASSQDRDIIYEQYF.

Note on this clone: The same CDR3 arises from other DNA sequences in this sample as well. V gene TRBV4-2 combines with J gene TRBJ2-1; TRBD1 is a possible D gene (6 bases). The CDR3 sequence is 16 residues long. V lost 0 bases and J 3 bases, leaving 12 bases between the germline ends. Germline CDR1 reads LGHNA; CDR2 reads YNFKEQ. The CDR3 nucleotides are TGTGCCAGCAGCCAAGAAGGGGGAGAGAGCTACAATGAGCAGTTCTTC. Its protein is CASSQEGGESYNEQFF.

The chain recombines TRBV27 with TRBJ2-3, with TRBD2 identical over 7 bases. V dropped 7 bases and J dropped 0; count of bases not matched to a gene: 7. The CDR3 contains 15 residues. Germline CDR1 is MNHEY and CDR2 is SMNVEV (reference sequence). In nucleotides, the CDR3 is TGTGCCAGCACTCGACTAGCTATTAGCACAGATACGCAGTATTTT. This sequence encodes CASTRLAISTDTQYF.

J is TRBJ1-3 and V is TRBV12-5; D is unclear. The CDR3 is 19 amino acids. V shed 4 bases and J shed 2 bases, with 24 bases lying between them. The germline V gene encodes CDR1 LGHNT and CDR2 FRNRAP. In DNA, the CDR3 is TGTGCTAGTGGTTCCCCTTCCGGCTCCGGCGGCGTAACTGGAAACACCATATATTTT. It encodes CASGSPSGSGGVTGNTIYF.

V gene TRBV28 combines with J gene TRBJ2-7; D is possibly TRBD1 (5 bases). The CDR3 has 14 amino acids. Germline V gene data show CDR1 as MDHEN and CDR2 as SYDVKM. V was clipped by 2 bases and J by 3 bases, with 11 bases between them. In DNA, the CDR3 is TGTGCCAGCAGTTTAAGTACAGGCCTCTACGAGCAGTACTTC. As protein: CASSLSTGLYEQYF.

The chain couples TRBV7-9 to TRBJ2-1; 16 bases match TRBD2. With 5 bases clipped from V and 7 bases from J, the junction kept 14 bases outside the gene matches. CDR3 length equals 19 residues. CDR1 is SEHNR and CDR2 is FQNEAQ in the germline V gene (reference sequence). DNA for the CDR3: TGTGCCAGCAGCCGACCGGGACTAGCGGGGGGGCCGGTTACGAATGAGCAGTTCTTC. Translation gives CASSRPGLAGGPVTNEQFF.